The T cell receptor (beta chain) described here comes from a study of OX40 agonist ivuxolimab in advanced cancers. Clones were read by immunoSEQ multiplex PCR, and TCRdb kept only the in-frame ones, dropping some. The sample records approximately 80,000 clones, about 85% being singletons. The CDR3 consists of 15 residues. V gave up 5 bases and J gave up 3 bases; unmatched junction bases: 7. Germline CDR1 is SGHVS and CDR2 is FNYEAQ. This specimen was CD4+ or CD8+ T cells sorted from blood, taken in a trial of the OX40 agonist ivuxolimab. The chain carries TRBV7-6 and TRBJ2-7; 10 positions agree with TRBD1. This TCR came from an adult with an advanced solid tumor such as melanoma, head and neck, liver or kidney cancer. DNA of the CDR3: TGTGCCAGCAGCACCCGGGACAGGGGATTCTACGAGCAGTACTTC. This translates into CASSTRDRGFYEQYF.